The 23 T cell receptor beta chains below come from one sample, sequenced in a study of T cell responses to AZD1222 COVID-19 vaccine. Clones were read by immunoSEQ multiplex PCR, and TCRdb kept only the in-frame ones, dropping some. The sample lists 90,000 to 120,000 clones; 87% were seen once. The sequencing here drew on peripheral blood, taken 28 days after the second AZD1222 dose. Every receptor here comes from an adult who received the AZD1222 COVID-19 vaccine.

V is TRBV6-1 and J is TRBJ2-1, with TRBD2 identical over 13 bases. Trimming removed 4 bases from V and 2 bases from J; junction bases left unmatched: 14. This CDR3 is built from 20 residues. In germline, CDR1 is MNHNS, CDR2 SASEGT. As DNA, the CDR3 is TGTGCCAGCAGTGGAGATAGGACTAGCGGGGGTCAGGGTACCTACAATGAGCAGTTCTTC. Residues: CASSGDRTSGGQGTYNEQFF.

V usage is TRBV19 and J usage is TRBJ1-5; tentatively, D is TRBD1 (5 bases). Germline CDR1 and CDR2: LNHDA and SQIVND (reference sequence). Trimming stripped 1 base from V and 6 bases from J, with 13 bases between. This CDR3 comprises 15 residues. The CDR3 protein is CASSIGYGGTQPQHF. The DNA for the CDR3 is TGTGCCAGTAGTATAGGTTACGGAGGGACTCAGCCCCAGCATTTT.

V gene TRBV30 combines with J gene TRBJ2-2; 11 bases match TRBD2. Germline trimming cut 6 bases from V and 2 bases from J; bases unmatched to any gene: 2. This CDR3 is 14 amino acids long. CDR1 GTSNPN and CDR2 SVGIG come from the germline V gene (reference sequence). Written as DNA, the CDR3 is TGTGCCTGCGGGACTAGCGGAAACACCGGGGAGCTGTTTTTT. Translating it yields CACGTSGNTGELFF.

The CDR3 loop reads CASSLNSGGIDEKLFF. Written as DNA, the CDR3 is TGTGCCAGCAGCCTAAACTCCGGGGGAATCGATGAAAAACTGTTTTTT. This chain uses TRBV11-2 with TRBJ1-4; tentative D call: TRBD1 (5 bases). Between the trimmed V and J ends, which lost 5 bases and 6 bases, there was a span of 19 bases. CDR3 size: 16 residues. Germline assignment: CDR1 SGHAT and CDR2 FQNNGV.

The chain employs TRBV5-6 and TRBJ1-6; D is unclear. Trimming removed 0 bases at V and 4 bases at J, with 8 bases between. This CDR3 comprises 15 residues. Germline V CDR1 and CDR2: SGHDT, YYEEEE. CDR3 sequence (DNA): TGTGCCAGCAGCTTGGAAGAACGATATAATTCACCCCTCCACTTT. It codes for CASSLEERYNSPLHF.

V gene TRBV7-2 combines with J gene TRBJ2-5, with D perhaps matching TRBD1 (5 bases). V gave up 5 bases and J gave up 5 bases, with 9 bases separating them. The CDR3 length is 12 residues. Looked up from germline, CDR1 is SGHTA and CDR2 is FQGNSA. This CDR3 is CASSRKGETQYF. The CDR3 nucleotides read TGTGCCAGCAGCCGAAAGGGGGAGACCCAGTACTTC.

The V gene is TRBV29-1, the J gene TRBJ1-4, with TRBD1 identical over 10 bases. V shed 6 bases, J shed 6 bases, and the junction held 4 bases outside the gene matches. The CDR3 length is 13 residues. The germline CDR1 and CDR2 sequences are SQVTM and ANQGSEA. The CDR3 coding sequence is TGCAGCGTCAAGGGGACAGGGGATGAAAAACTGTTTTTT. As protein: CSVKGTGDEKLFF. The full variable domain, in which reference TRBV29-1 and TRBJ1-4 provide the parts outside the CDR3, is SAVISQKPSRDICQRGTSLTIQCQVDSQVTMMFWYRQQPGQSLTLIATANQGSEATYESGFVIDKFPISRPNLTFSTLTVSNMSPEDSSIYLCSVKGTGDEKLFFGSGTQLSVL.

This clone was found once. The chain combines TRBV6-5 with TRBJ2-7; possible D gene TRBD2, 6 bases. The CDR3 loop spans 15 amino acids. Germline V gene lookup returns CDR1 MNHEY and CDR2 SVGAGI. V lost 5 bases to trimming and J lost 4 bases, with 18 bases between them. CDR3 DNA sequence: TGTGCCAGCAGTAAGTTGGGGCGGGAAAAATACGAGCAGTACTTC. As protein: CASSKLGREKYEQYF.

V and J are TRBV7-2 and TRBJ2-7, with 10 bases matching TRBD1. Germline CDR1 SGHTA, CDR2 FQGNSA. Unmatched junction bases numbered 7, after V lost 0 bases and J lost 2 bases. The CDR3 has 17 amino acids. The CDR3 protein is CASSLAGQGGGTYEQYF. The DNA of the CDR3 is TGTGCCAGCAGCTTAGCCGGACAGGGGGGAGGGACCTACGAGCAGTACTTC.

The chain joins TRBV6-5 to TRBJ2-3; D gene unclear. The CDR3 runs to 11 residues. The germline gives CDR1 MNHEY, CDR2 SVGAGI. V gave up 6 bases and J gave up 10 bases, with 11 bases separating them. In nucleotides, the CDR3 is TGTGCCAGCAGAAACCTGAATTCGCAGTATTTT. This translates into CASRNLNSQYF.

The chain carries TRBV24-1 and TRBJ2-1; unclear D gene. The V gene lost 7 bases and the J gene lost 1 base, with 7 bases spanning the gap. From germline, CDR1 is KGHDR and CDR2 SFDVKD. The CDR3 contains 13 residues. This chain's CDR3 is CATRTSSYNEQFF. The CDR3 nucleotides are TGTGCCACCAGGACCAGTTCCTACAATGAGCAGTTCTTC.

V is TRBV2 and J is TRBJ2-5; possible D gene TRBD1, 6 bases. The germline V and J ends were trimmed by 4 bases and 5 bases, with 14 bases remaining between them. The CDR3 consists of 14 residues. Germline V gene data show CDR1 as SNHLY and CDR2 as FYNNEI. In DNA form, the CDR3 reads TGTGCCAGCAGTGTTATGGCAGGGGAGGAGACCCAGTACTTC. It codes for CASSVMAGEETQYF.

As for this clone: Within the sample, other DNA sequences also encode this same CDR3. The rearrangement uses TRBV7-8 and TRBJ2-2; D remains unclear. The germline V and J ends were trimmed by 1 base and 5 bases, with 5 bases remaining between them. This CDR3 comprises 13 residues. The germline gives CDR1 SGHVS, CDR2 FQNEAQ. The CDR3 coding sequence is TGTGCCAGCAGCTTAGTTGATACCGGGGAGCTGTTTTTT. Protein sequence: CASSLVDTGELFF.

The V and J genes are TRBV19 and TRBJ1-5, with D perhaps TRBD1 (6 bases). Germline V gives CDR1 LNHDA, CDR2 SQIVND (reference sequence). With 7 bases removed from V and 5 bases from J, the gap between germline ends came to 15 bases. The CDR3 has 14 amino acids. Written as DNA, the CDR3 is TGTGCCAGTATCAGTCGCAGGGGTGATCAGCCCCAGCATTTT. Translated: CASISRRGDQPQHF.

V is TRBV5-4 and J is TRBJ2-3; TRBD2 matches at 14 bases. The germline V gene has CDR1 SGHNT and CDR2 YYREEE (reference sequence). This CDR3 region has 17 residues. The V gene end was trimmed by 0 bases and the J gene end by 6 bases; junction bases not matched to a gene: 6. This CDR3 is CASSLGPTSGGADTQYF. CDR3 bases: TGTGCCAGCAGCTTGGGCCCGACTAGCGGGGGGGCCGATACGCAGTATTTT.

The chain has TRBV6-5 and TRBJ1-2; a possible D gene is TRBD1 (6 bases). The CDR3 sequence is 14 residues long. V dropped 6 bases and J dropped 0 bases, with 11 bases sitting between them. Germline CDR1 is MNHEY and CDR2 is SVGAGI. This chain's CDR3 is CASRDSGANYGYTF. In DNA form, the CDR3 reads TGTGCCAGCAGGGACAGCGGAGCTAACTATGGCTACACCTTC.

The chain has TRBV6-5 and TRBJ1-1; 9 bases are a match to TRBD1. The CDR3 is 16 residues long. Germline lookup yields CDR1 MNHEY and CDR2 SVGAGI. The trim removed 0 bases at V and 5 bases at J, leaving 7 bases unmatched. CDR3 region: CASSYSGSTGGTEAFF. The DNA of the CDR3 is TGTGCCAGCAGTTACTCGGGCTCGACAGGGGGAACTGAAGCTTTCTTT.

The gene calls are TRBV30 and TRBJ2-2; 9 bases match TRBD1. The germline gives CDR1 GTSNPN, CDR2 SVGIG (reference sequence). The CDR3 has 15 amino acids. V lost 3 bases and J lost 0; bases outside the gene matches: 2. Here the CDR3 reads CAWRRQGANTGELFF. The CDR3 DNA follows: TGTGCCTGGAGGCGACAGGGGGCGAACACCGGGGAGCTGTTTTTT. Full variable domain (outside the CDR3, taken from reference TRBV30 and TRBJ2-2): SQTIHQWPATLVQPVGSPLSLECTVEGTSNPNLYWYRQAAGRGLQLLFYSVGIGQISSEVPQNLSASRPQDRQFILSSKKLLLSDSGFYLCAWRRQGANTGELFFGEGSRLTVL.

This sequence joins TRBV7-8 and TRBJ1-1; perhaps TRBD1 as D (5 bases). Germline lookup yields CDR1 SGHVS and CDR2 FQNEAQ. Trimming removed 4 bases from V and 2 bases from J, with 14 bases in between. The CDR3 is made up of 15 amino acids. The CDR3 bases are TGTGCCAGCAGCTCTGGGGTGGGGGGAAACACTGAAGCTTTCTTT. Protein product: CASSSGVGGNTEAFF.

J is TRBJ2-7 and V is TRBV9; possible D gene TRBD2, 6 bases. Germline V gene data show CDR1 as SGDLS and CDR2 as YYNGEE. The V end lost 5 bases, the J end lost 0 bases, and 18 bases lay between the germline ends. This CDR3 region has 16 residues. The CDR3 DNA is TGTGCCAGCAGTCCCACCGGGACTTCAAGCTCCTACGAGCAGTACTTC. This codes for CASSPTGTSSSYEQYF.

J is TRBJ2-1 and V is TRBV25-1; D might be TRBD2 (6 bases). Trimming left V 4 bases short and J 2 bases short, with 12 bases between. This CDR3 spans 15 amino acids. Germline V gene data show CDR1 as MGHDK and CDR2 as SYGVNS. The CDR3 reads CASSAAGRPYNEQFF. In DNA form, the CDR3 reads TGTGCCAGCAGTGCTGCGGGGAGGCCCTACAATGAGCAGTTCTTC.

This clone was counted once. J is TRBJ1-2 and V is TRBV24-1; D gene uncertain. In germline, CDR1 is KGHDR, CDR2 SFDVKD. Between the trimmed V and J ends, which lost 1 base and 8 bases, there was a span of 10 bases. This CDR3 is built from 13 residues. CDR3 sequence (DNA): TGTGCCACCAGTGATTTCGAGGGTCGGGGCTACACCTTC. Translation gives CATSDFEGRGYTF.

This rearrangement joins TRBV6-5 to TRBJ2-1, with 11 bases that match TRBD1. From germline, CDR1 is MNHEY and CDR2 SVGAGI. This CDR3 has 14 amino acids. The junction had 6 bases not matched to a gene; V was cut back by 7 bases and J by 7 bases. The DNA of the CDR3 is TGTGCCAGCAACTCGGGACAGGGGGATAATGAGCAGTTCTTC. It specifies CASNSGQGDNEQFF.